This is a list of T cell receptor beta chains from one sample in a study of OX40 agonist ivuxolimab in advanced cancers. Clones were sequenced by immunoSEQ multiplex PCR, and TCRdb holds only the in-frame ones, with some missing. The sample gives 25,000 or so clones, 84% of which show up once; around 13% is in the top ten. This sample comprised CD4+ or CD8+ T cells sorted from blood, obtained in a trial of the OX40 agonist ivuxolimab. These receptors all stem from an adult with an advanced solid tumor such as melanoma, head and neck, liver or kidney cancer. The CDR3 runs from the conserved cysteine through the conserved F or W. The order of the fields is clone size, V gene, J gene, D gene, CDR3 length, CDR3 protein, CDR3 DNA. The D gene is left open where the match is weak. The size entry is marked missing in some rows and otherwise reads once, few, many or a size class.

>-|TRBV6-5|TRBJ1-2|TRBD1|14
CASSYSTGGSGYTF
TGTGCCAGCAGTTACTCGACAGGGGGCAGTGGCTACACCTTC
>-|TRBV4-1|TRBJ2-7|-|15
CASSQEGMGGYEQYF
TGCGCCAGCAGCCAAGAGGGGATGGGGGGCTACGAGCAGTACTTC
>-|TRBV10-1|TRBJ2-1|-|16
CASSELDRRDGNEQFF
TGCGCCAGCAGTGAGCTGGACAGGCGGGATGGCAATGAGCAGTTCTTC
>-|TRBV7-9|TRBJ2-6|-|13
CASSPTGANVLTF
TGTGCCAGCAGCCCGACAGGGGCCAACGTCCTGACTTTC
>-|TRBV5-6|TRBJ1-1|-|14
CASYLVRENTEAFF
TGTGCCAGCTACCTGGTCAGGGAGAACACTGAAGCTTTCTTT
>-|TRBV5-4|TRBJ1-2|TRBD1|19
CASSIGDSGQGIANYGYTF
TGTGCCAGCAGTATAGGGGACAGCGGACAGGGTATCGCTAACTATGGCTACACCTTC
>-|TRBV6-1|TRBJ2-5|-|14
CASSEAPAGETQYF
TGTGCCAGCAGTGAAGCCCCGGCGGGCGAGACCCAGTACTTC
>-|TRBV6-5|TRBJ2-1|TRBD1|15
CASSYFSDRGHEQFF
TGTGCCAGCAGTTACTTCTCGGACAGGGGTCATGAGCAGTTCTTC
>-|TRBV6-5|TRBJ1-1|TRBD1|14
CASSYKGANTEAFF
TGTGCCAGCAGTTACAAGGGGGCTAACACTGAAGCTTTCTTT
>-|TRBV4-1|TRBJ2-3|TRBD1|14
CASSPRDSPDTQYF
TGCGCCAGCAGCCCCCGGGACAGCCCAGATACGCAGTATTTT
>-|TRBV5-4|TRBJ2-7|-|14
CASSQRTVPYEQYF
TGTGCCAGCAGCCAACGAACAGTACCCTACGAGCAGTACTTC
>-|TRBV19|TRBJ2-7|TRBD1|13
CASRMTGADEQYF
TGTGCCAGTAGAATGACAGGGGCGGACGAGCAGTACTTC
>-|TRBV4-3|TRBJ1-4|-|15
CASSQADRRNEKLFF
TGCGCCAGCAGCCAAGCCGACAGGAGAAATGAAAAACTGTTTTTT
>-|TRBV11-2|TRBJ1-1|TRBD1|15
CASSPRQGGSTEAFF
TGTGCCAGCAGCCCCAGACAGGGGGGGAGCACTGAAGCTTTCTTT
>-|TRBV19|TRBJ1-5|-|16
CASSIDLPGGNQPQHF
TGTGCCAGTAGTATAGACTTACCGGGAGGCAATCAGCCCCAGCATTTT
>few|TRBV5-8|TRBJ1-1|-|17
CASSPKVKQGLNTEAFF
TGTGCCAGCAGCCCCAAAGTTAAACAGGGATTGAACACTGAAGCTTTCTTT
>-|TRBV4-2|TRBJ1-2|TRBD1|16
CASSQAGQEEDYGYTF
TGTGCCAGCAGCCAAGCTGGACAGGAGGAAGACTATGGCTACACCTTC
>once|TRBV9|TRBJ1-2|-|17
CASSAPRTGGGLVGYTF
TGTGCCAGCAGCGCCCCCCGGACGGGGGGCGGGTTGGTCGGCTACACCTTC
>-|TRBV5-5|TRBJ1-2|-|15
CASSLGRDLYYGYTF
TGTGCCAGCAGCCTGGGCAGGGATCTATACTATGGCTACACCTTC
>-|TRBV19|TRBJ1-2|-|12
CASSGQNYGYTF
TGTGCCAGTAGTGGTCAGAACTATGGCTACACCTTC
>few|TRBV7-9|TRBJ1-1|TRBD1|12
CASSLTGPEAFF
TGTGCCAGCAGCCTGACAGGGCCTGAAGCTTTCTTT
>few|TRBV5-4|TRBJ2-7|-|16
CASSPNPRDGTYEQYF
TGTGCCAGCAGCCCCAACCCCCGGGACGGAACCTACGAGCAGTACTTC
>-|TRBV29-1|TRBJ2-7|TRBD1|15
CSVAFEDRASYEQYF
TGCAGCGTTGCGTTCGAGGACAGGGCAAGCTACGAGCAGTACTTC
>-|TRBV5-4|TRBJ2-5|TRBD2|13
CASTGRDEETQYF
TGTGCCAGCACGGGGAGGGATGAAGAGACCCAGTACTTC
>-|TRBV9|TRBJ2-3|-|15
CASSVVGVRTDTQYF
TGTGCCAGCAGCGTAGTCGGGGTAAGAACAGATACGCAGTATTTT
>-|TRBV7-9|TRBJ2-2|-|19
CASSAAPGRTGRAPGELFF
TGTGCCAGCAGCGCGGCTCCAGGCCGGACAGGGAGGGCCCCCGGGGAGCTGTTTTTT
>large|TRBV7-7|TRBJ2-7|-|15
CASSLVDRYSYEQYF
TGTGCCAGCAGCTTAGTCGACAGGTATTCCTACGAGCAGTACTTC
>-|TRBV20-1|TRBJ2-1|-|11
CSVLLGNEQFF
TGCAGTGTCCTACTCGGCAATGAGCAGTTCTTC
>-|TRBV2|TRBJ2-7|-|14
CASRTDRRKYEQYF
TGTGCCAGCAGGACGGACAGACGAAAGTACGAGCAGTACTTC
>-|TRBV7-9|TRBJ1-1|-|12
CASSLQNTEAFF
TGTGCCAGCAGCTTACAGAACACTGAAGCTTTCTTT
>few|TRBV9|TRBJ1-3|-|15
CASSVDEGSGNTIYF
TGTGCCAGCAGCGTAGACGAGGGCTCTGGAAACACCATATATTTT
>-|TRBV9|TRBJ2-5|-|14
CASSFRGGQETQYF
TGTGCCAGCAGCTTCAGGGGCGGGCAAGAGACCCAGTACTTC
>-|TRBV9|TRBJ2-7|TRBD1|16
CASSDDRDRGTHEQYF
TGTGCCAGCAGCGACGACCGGGACAGGGGGACGCACGAGCAGTACTTC
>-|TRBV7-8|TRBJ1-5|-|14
CASTLGAGEQPQHF
TGTGCCAGCACCCTAGGGGCAGGCGAACAGCCCCAGCATTTT
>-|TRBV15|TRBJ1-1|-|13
CATSSRSNTEAFF
TGTGCCACCAGCAGTAGGTCGAACACTGAAGCTTTCTTT
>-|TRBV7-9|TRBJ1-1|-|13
CASSSNMNTEAFF
TGTGCCAGCAGCTCTAACATGAACACTGAAGCTTTCTTT
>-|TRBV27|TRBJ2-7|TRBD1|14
CASSSGQGNTEQYF
TGTGCCAGCAGTTCCGGACAGGGGAATACCGAGCAGTACTTC
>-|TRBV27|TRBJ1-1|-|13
CASSLGGNTEAFF
TGTGCCAGCAGTTTAGGTGGTAACACTGAAGCTTTCTTT
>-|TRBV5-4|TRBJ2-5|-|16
CASSTGRTIGQETQYF
TGTGCCAGCAGCACCGGACGGACTATTGGGCAAGAGACCCAGTACTTC
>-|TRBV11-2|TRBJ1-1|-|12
CASSLSRTEAFF
TGTGCCAGCAGCCTTTCTCGCACTGAAGCTTTCTTT
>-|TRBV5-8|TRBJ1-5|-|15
CASSLPGDSNQPQHF
TGTGCCAGCAGCTTGCCAGGAGATAGCAATCAGCCCCAGCATTTT